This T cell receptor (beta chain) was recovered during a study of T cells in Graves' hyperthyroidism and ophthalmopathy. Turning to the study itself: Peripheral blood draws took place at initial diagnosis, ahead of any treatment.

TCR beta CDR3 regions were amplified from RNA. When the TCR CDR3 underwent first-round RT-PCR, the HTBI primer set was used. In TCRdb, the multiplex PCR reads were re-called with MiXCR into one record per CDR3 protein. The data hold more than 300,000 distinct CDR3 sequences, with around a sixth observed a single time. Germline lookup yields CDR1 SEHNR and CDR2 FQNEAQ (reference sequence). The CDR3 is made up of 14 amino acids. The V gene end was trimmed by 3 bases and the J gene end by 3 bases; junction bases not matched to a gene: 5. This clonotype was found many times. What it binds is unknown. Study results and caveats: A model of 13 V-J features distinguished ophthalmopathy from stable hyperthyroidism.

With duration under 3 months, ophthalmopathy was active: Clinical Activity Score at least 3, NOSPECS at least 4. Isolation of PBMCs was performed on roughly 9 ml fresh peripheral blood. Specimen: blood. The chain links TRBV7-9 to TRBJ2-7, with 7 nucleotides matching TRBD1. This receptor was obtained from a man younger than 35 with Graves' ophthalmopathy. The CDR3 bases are TGTGCCAGCAGCTTTGGACAGGACGACTACGAGCAGTACTTC. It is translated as CASSFGQDDYEQYF. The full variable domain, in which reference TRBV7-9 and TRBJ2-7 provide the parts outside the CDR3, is DTGVSQNPRHKITKRGQNVTFRCDPISEHNRLYWYRQTLGQGPEFLTYFQNEAQLEKSRLLSDRFSAERPKGSFSTLEIQRTEQGDSAMYLCASSFGQDDYEQYFGPGTRLTVT.